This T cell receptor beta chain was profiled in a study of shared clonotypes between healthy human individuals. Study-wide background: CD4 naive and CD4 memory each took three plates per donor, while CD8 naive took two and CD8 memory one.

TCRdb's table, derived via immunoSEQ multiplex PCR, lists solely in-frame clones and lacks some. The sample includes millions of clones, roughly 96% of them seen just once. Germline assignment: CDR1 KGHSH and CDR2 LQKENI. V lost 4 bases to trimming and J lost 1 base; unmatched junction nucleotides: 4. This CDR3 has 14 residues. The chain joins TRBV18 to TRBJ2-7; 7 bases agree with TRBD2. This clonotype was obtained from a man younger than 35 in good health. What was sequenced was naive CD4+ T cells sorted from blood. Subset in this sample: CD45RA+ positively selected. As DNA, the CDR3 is TGTGCCAGCTCACAGGCTAGCGGTTCCTACGAGCAGTACTTC. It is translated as CASSQASGSYEQYF.